The 3 T cell receptor beta chains reported below all come from one sample, sequenced in a study of metastatic and nonmetastatic thyroid tumors. Nobody among the patients had been given any treatment before thyroid surgery. TCRdb used MiXCR to call clones anew from the PCR reads. The table shows fewer than 6,500 clones, with roughly 19% occurring only once. Specimen: adjacent normal tissue. The receptors were sampled from a female donor with papillary thyroid cancer or a benign thyroid nodule (not recorded which). Some clones in this sample may be carry-over from other donors' samples.

This clone showed up many times. The V and J genes are TRBV5-1 and TRBJ1-4, with 9 bases aligning to TRBD1. The CDR3 spans 15 residues. Germline V lookup: CDR1 SGHRS, CDR2 YFSETQ. Trimming cost V 4 bases and J 6 bases; bases outside gene matches: 7. This CDR3 reads CASSHGQGLDEKLFF. In DNA, the CDR3 is TGCGCCAGCAGCCATGGACAGGGGCTTGATGAAAAACTGTTTTTT. Together with reference TRBV5-1 and TRBJ1-4, the CDR3 gives the full variable domain: KAGVTQTPRYLIKTRGQQVTLSCSPISGHRSVSWYQQTPGQGLQFLFEYFSETQRNKGNFPGRFSGRQFSNSRSEMNVSTLELGDSALYLCASSHGQGLDEKLFFGSGTQLSVL.

By sample share, this clone is medium-sized. The chain is built from TRBV30 and TRBJ1-5, with a tentative D call TRBD1 (6 bases). This CDR3 has 16 residues. The germline V and J ends were trimmed by 2 bases and 5 bases, with 19 bases remaining between them. In germline, CDR1 is GTSNPN, CDR2 SVGIG (reference sequence). The CDR3 is CAWSPNTGTYYQPQHF. The CDR3 coding sequence is TGTGCCTGGAGTCCAAACACAGGGACGTACTATCAGCCCCAGCATTTT.

This clone was seen ten or more times. J is TRBJ2-6 and V is TRBV18; 8 positions match TRBD1. V was pared by 3 bases and J by 0 bases, with 4 bases of the junction left unmatched. Germline V gene data show CDR1 as KGHSH and CDR2 as LQKENI. The CDR3 covers 17 residues. The CDR3 nucleotides read TGTGCCAGCTCACCGACAGGGGTCAACTCTGGGGCCAACGTCCTGACTTTC. Amino acids: CASSPTGVNSGANVLTF.